These T cell receptor beta chains were read from a single sample in a study of cytomegalovirus exposure and HLA in healthy donors. The table came from immunoSEQ multiplex PCR; TCRdb's copy has only in-frame clones and leaves some out. The sample records more than 80,000 clones, roughly 86% being singletons. The source material was PBMCs. The receptors shown here come from a man aged 25-40 years in good health and CMV-seropositive. Each CDR3 is given with its conserved first and last residue. D genes are given only for firm matches. Size is stated for part of the rows, as once, few or many counts, or as a class when the clone is expanded.

D gene	J gene	clone size	V gene	CDR3 DNA	CDR3 protein
-	TRBJ1-2	-	TRBV14	TGTGCCAGCAGCCAAGGCCTCAGGGATTATGGCTACACCTTC	CASSQGLRDYGYTF
TRBD1	TRBJ2-1	-	TRBV7-7	TGTGCTAGCAGCTTAGGGACAGGGGGCAATGAGCAGTTCTTC	CASSLGTGGNEQFF
-	TRBJ2-7	-	TRBV28	TGTGCCAGCAGTTCCCCTGCTATGGCGGGTTCGACCTACGAGCAGTACTTC	CASSSPAMAGSTYEQYF
TRBD2	TRBJ2-1	-	TRBV4-2	TGTGCCAGCAGCCCCACCGGGACTAGCGGGACCGAGCAGTTCTTC	CASSPTGTSGTEQFF
TRBD2	TRBJ2-1	-	TRBV6-4	TGTGCCAGCGCGGTCGACAGACTAGCGGGCAATGAGCAGTTCTTC	CASAVDRLAGNEQFF
TRBD2	TRBJ2-7	-	TRBV4-2	TGTGCCAGCAGCCAAGATTCGGCTAGCGGGACCTACGAGCAGTACTTC	CASSQDSASGTYEQYF
-	TRBJ1-1	-	TRBV27	TGTGCCAGCAGGGCAAACACTGAAGCTTTCTTT	CASRANTEAFF
TRBD2	TRBJ2-3	-	TRBV27	TGTGCCAGCAGTTTGTGGGCGGGAGGGACACATACGCAGTATTTT	CASSLWAGGTHTQYF
-	TRBJ2-1	-	TRBV5-6	TGTGCCAGCCTGTCGCTACGGTACAATGAGCAGTTCTTC	CASLSLRYNEQFF
-	TRBJ1-5	-	TRBV7-9	TGTGCCAGCAGCTTAGCTGGAGGGAATCAGCCCCAGCATTTT	CASSLAGGNQPQHF
TRBD2	TRBJ2-3	-	TRBV5-1	TGCGCCAGCAGCGTAGGGACTAGCGGGACAGATACGCAGTATTTT	CASSVGTSGTDTQYF
-	TRBJ2-3	-	TRBV5-5	TGTGCCAGCAGCTTGGTGTATCCTACAGATACGCAGTATTTT	CASSLVYPTDTQYF
-	TRBJ2-5	-	TRBV2	TGTGCCAGCAGTGTTAGGGACAAAGAGACCCAGTACTTC	CASSVRDKETQYF
TRBD2	TRBJ2-1	-	TRBV4-1	TGCGCCAGCAGCCGCGGACTAGCGGGACCCAATGAGCAGTTCTTC	CASSRGLAGPNEQFF
-	TRBJ1-3	few	TRBV5-6	TGTGCCAGCAGCTTGAAACTGAGTGGAAACACCATATATTTT	CASSLKLSGNTIYF
-	TRBJ2-2	once	TRBV5-4	TGTGCCAGCAGCTTGGACTCTAACACCGGGGAGCTGTTTTTT	CASSLDSNTGELFF
TRBD2	TRBJ2-4	once	TRBV6-5	TGTGCCAGCACTAGCGGGAGTTTGGGCAAAAACATTCAGTACTTC	CASTSGSLGKNIQYF
TRBD1	TRBJ2-1	-	TRBV28	TGTGCCAGCAGCTACCGGGACAGACTTACCTACAATGAGCAGTTCTTC	CASSYRDRLTYNEQFF
-	TRBJ1-3	-	TRBV5-6	TGTGCCAGCAGCTTGGCCCAGGGGAGAAACACCATATATTTT	CASSLAQGRNTIYF
TRBD1	TRBJ2-3	-	TRBV2	TGTGCCAGGGACCTTAGGACAGGGGGCACAGATACGCAGTATTTT	CARDLRTGGTDTQYF
-	TRBJ2-7	once	TRBV29-1	TGCAGCGTTGGGCAGGGAATGGGCGAGCAGTACTTC	CSVGQGMGEQYF
TRBD2	TRBJ2-1	-	TRBV29-1	TGCAGCGTTCTTGGACTAGATTCCGAGCAGTTCTTC	CSVLGLDSEQFF
-	TRBJ1-3	-	TRBV9	TGTGCCAGCAGCGTAGAACAGGAGCCTGGAAACACCATATATTTT	CASSVEQEPGNTIYF